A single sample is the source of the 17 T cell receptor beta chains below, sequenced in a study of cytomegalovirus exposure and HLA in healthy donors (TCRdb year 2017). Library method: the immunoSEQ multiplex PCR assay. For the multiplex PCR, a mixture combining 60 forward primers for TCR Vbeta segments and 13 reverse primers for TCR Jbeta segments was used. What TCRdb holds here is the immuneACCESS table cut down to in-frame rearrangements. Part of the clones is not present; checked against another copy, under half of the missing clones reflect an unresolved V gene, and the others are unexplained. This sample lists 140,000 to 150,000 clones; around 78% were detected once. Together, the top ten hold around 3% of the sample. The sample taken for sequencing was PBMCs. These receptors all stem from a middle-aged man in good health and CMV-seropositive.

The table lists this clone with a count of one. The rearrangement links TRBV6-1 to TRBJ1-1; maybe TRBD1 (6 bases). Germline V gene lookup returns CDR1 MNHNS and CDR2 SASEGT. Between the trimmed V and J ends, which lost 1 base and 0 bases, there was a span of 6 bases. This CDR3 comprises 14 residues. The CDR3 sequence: CASSEGTVNTEAFF. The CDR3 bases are TGTGCCAGCAGTGAAGGGACAGTGAACACTGAAGCTTTCTTT.

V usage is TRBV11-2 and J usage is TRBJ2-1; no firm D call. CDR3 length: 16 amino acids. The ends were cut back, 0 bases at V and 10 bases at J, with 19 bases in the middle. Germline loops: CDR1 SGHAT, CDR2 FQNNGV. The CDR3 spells CASSLDLELSLSEQFF. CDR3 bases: TGTGCCAGCAGCTTAGATCTGGAGCTATCCCTCTCCGAGCAGTTCTTC.

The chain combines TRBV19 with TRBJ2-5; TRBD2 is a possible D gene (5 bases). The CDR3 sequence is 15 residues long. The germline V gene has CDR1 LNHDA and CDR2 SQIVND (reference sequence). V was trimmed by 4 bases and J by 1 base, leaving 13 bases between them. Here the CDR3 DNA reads TGTGCCAGTAGTACCATCTCCACTAGCCAAGAGACCCAGTACTTC. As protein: CASSTISTSQETQYF.

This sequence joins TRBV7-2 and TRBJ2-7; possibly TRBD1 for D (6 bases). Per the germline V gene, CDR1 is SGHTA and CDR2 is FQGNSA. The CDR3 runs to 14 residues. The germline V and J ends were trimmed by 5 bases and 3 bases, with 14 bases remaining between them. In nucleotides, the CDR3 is TGTGCCAGCAGCGATGGGAAGGGGGTCTACGAGCAGTACTTC. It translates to CASSDGKGVYEQYF.

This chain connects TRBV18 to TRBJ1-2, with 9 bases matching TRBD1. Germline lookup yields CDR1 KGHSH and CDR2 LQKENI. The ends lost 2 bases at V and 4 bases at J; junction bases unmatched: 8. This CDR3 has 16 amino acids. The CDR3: CASSPDGTGIGYGYTF. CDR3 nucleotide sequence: TGTGCCAGCTCACCAGACGGGACAGGGATTGGCTATGGCTACACCTTC.

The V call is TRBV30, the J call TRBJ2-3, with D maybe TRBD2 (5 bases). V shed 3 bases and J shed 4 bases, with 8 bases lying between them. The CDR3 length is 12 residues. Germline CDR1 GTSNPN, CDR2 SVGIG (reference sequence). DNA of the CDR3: TGTGCCTGGAGAGGTAGCGCAGATACGCAGTATTTT. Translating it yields CAWRGSADTQYF.

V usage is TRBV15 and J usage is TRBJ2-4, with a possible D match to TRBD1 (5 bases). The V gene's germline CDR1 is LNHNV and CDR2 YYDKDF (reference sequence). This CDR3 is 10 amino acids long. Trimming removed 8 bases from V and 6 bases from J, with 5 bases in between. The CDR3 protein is CATGANIQYF. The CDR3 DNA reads TGTGCCACCGGGGCAAACATTCAGTACTTC.

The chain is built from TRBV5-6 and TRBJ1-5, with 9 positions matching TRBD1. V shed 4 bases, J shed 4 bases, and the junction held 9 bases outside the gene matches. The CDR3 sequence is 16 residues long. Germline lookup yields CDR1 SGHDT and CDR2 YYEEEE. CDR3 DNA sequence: TGTGCCAGCAGCATATGGACAGGGGCCAGGAATCAGCCCCAGCATTTT. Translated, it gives CASSIWTGARNQPQHF.

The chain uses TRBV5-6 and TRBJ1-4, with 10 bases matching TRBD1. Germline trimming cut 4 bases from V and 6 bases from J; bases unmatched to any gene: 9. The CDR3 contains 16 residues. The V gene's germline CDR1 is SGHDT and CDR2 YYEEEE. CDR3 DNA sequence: TGTGCCAGCAGCCAAACGTCGACAGGGGGCTATGAAAAACTGTTTTTT. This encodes CASSQTSTGGYEKLFF.

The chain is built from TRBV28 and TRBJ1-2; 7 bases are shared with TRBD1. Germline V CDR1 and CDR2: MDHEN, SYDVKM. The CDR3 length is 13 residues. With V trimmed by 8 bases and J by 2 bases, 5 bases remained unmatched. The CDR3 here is CASGQALNYGYTF. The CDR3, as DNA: TGTGCCAGCGGACAGGCGCTGAACTATGGCTACACCTTC.

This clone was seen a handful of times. CDR3 sequence reads: CASRGTSGSEQYF. The CDR3 bases are TGCGCCAGCAGAGGGACTAGCGGGAGCGAGCAGTACTTC. This chain uses TRBV10-1 with TRBJ2-7; 14 bases map to TRBD2. In germline, CDR1 is WNHNN, CDR2 SYGVQD (reference sequence). V was pared by 6 bases and J by 6 bases, with 1 base of the junction left unmatched. The CDR3 length is 13 residues.

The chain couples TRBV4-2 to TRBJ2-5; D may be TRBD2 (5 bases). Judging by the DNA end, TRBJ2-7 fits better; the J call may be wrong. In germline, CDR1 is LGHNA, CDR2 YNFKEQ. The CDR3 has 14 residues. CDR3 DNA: TGTGCCAGCAGCCGAACTGACTACTCCTACGAGCAGTACTTC. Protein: CASSRTDYSYEQYF.

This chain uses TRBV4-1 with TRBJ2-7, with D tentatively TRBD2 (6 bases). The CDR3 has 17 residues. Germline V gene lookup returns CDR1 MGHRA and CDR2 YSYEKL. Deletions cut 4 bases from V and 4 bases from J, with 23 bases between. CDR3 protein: CASSPGGFRSTQYEQYF. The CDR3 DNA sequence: TGCGCCAGCAGCCCAGGAGGGTTTAGATCCACTCAATACGAGCAGTACTTC.

The CDR3 sequence: CASSNSGNEQFF. The CDR3 region has the DNA TGCGCCAGCAGCAACAGCGGGAATGAGCAGTTCTTC. The gene calls are TRBV5-1 and TRBJ2-1; weak D call: TRBD2 (6 bases). Germline assignment: CDR1 SGHRS and CDR2 YFSETQ. The CDR3 length is 12 residues. Between the trimmed V and J ends, which lost 4 bases and 7 bases, there was a span of 9 bases.

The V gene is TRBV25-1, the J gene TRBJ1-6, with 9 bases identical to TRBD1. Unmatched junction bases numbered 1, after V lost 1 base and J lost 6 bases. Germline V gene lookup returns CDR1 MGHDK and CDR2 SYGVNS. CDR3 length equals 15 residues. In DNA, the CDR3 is TGTGCCAGCAGTGAATTGGGACAGGGTAATTCACCCCTCCACTTT. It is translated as CASSELGQGNSPLHF.

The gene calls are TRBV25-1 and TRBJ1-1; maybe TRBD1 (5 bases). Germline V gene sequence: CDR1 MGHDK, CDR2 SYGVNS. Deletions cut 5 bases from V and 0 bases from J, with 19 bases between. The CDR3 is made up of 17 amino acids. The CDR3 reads CASSPPSGLLMNTEAFF. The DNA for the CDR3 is TGTGCCAGCAGTCCGCCTTCGGGACTCTTAATGAACACTGAAGCTTTCTTT.

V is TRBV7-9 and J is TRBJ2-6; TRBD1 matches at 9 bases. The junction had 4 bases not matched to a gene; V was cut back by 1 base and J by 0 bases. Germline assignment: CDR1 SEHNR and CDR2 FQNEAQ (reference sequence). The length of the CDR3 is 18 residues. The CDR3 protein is CASSLGTGAFSGANVLTF. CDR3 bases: TGTGCCAGCAGCTTAGGGACAGGGGCTTTCTCTGGGGCCAACGTCCTGACTTTC.